The 5 T cell receptor beta chains in this list originate from one sample, sequenced in a study of blood T cell repertoires in COVID-19. Method: immunoSEQ multiplex PCR; TCRdb's copy keeps in-frame clones and lacks some. Here the sample spans roughly 150,000 clones, approximately 79% being singletons. Sample: PBMCs or T cells enriched from blood (not recorded which). The origin of the receptors is a woman in her 70s in a cohort exposed to, infected with or recovered from COVID-19 (not recorded which).

The genes are TRBV24-1 and TRBJ1-5, with TRBD1 matching 8 bases. After removal of 3 bases from V and 6 bases from J, the junction contained 21 bases not matched to a gene. There are 20 residues in the CDR3. Germline-derived CDR1 and CDR2 are KGHDR and SFDVKD. CDR3 bases: TGTGCCACCAGTGATCCCAAGGACAGGGCGGCTTGTTGGTTTAGTCAGCCCCAGCATTTT. Translation: CATSDPKDRAACWFSQPQHF.

This chain uses TRBV9 with TRBJ1-6; D is unresolved. V was clipped by 4 bases and J by 1 base, with 15 bases between them. The CDR3 is made up of 17 amino acids. CDR1 SGDLS and CDR2 YYNGEE come from the germline V gene. CDR3 bases: TGTGCCAGCAGCCGATTTTTGGGGAGATCCTATAATTCACCCCTCCACTTT. This encodes CASSRFLGRSYNSPLHF.

This chain joins TRBV7-9 and TRBJ1-2, with a weak D call TRBD1 (5 bases). The ends were cut back, 3 bases at V and 3 bases at J, with 17 bases in the middle. CDR1 is SEHNR, CDR2 FQNEAQ, per germline (reference sequence). This CDR3 has 16 amino acids. CDR3 residues: CASSLMGGLSDYGYTF. The CDR3 coding sequence is TGTGCCAGCAGCTTGATGGGGGGTCTTTCTGACTATGGCTACACCTTC. The full variable domain, its missing parts supplied by reference TRBV7-9 and TRBJ1-2, is DTGVSQNPRHKITKRGQNVTFRCDPISEHNRLYWYRQTLGQGPEFLTYFQNEAQLEKSRLLSDRFSAERPKGSFSTLEIQRTEQGDSAMYLCASSLMGGLSDYGYTFGSGTRLTVV.

This clone showed up just a few times. This chain links TRBV28 with TRBJ2-3, with TRBD1 matching over 7 bases. Trimming took 6 bases from V and 4 from J; bases not matched to a gene: 4. Germline CDR1 reads MDHEN; CDR2 reads SYDVKM. This CDR3 comprises 13 residues. Here the CDR3 DNA reads TGTGCCAGCAGGACAGGGCTCGCAGATACGCAGTATTTT. Translated, it gives CASRTGLADTQYF.

The chain recombines TRBV28 with TRBJ2-7; maybe TRBD1 (6 bases). The CDR3 length is 14 residues. Trimming left V 7 bases short and J 10 bases short, with 23 bases between. Germline loops: CDR1 MDHEN, CDR2 SYDVKM. CDR3 in DNA: TGTGCCAGCACCCAAGAGGGGGTACTCCTAGGACAGTACTTC. It yields the protein CASTQEGVLLGQYF.